The rows below give T cell receptor beta chains drawn from one sample of a study of shared T cell receptors in the human thymus. Sequenced by immunoSEQ multiplex PCR; TCRdb stores in-frame clones only, minus some. Here the sample spans about 660,000 clones, roughly 90% being singletons. This sample was shared with a second study, whose subject was human thymus T cells.

Sequencing was carried out using thymocytes. The receptors shown here come from a boy younger than two with a congenital heart defect. CDR3s include the opening cysteine and the closing phenylalanine or tryptophan. D genes are given only for firm matches. Size values are once, few and many counts, or a class for expanded clones, and some rows have none.

D: -; size: -; V: TRBV5-1; J: TRBJ2-5; CDR3: CASSFAPGETQYF; DNA: TGCGCCAGCAGCTTTGCCCCCGGGGAGACCCAGTACTTC
D: TRBD2; size: -; V: TRBV30; J: TRBJ2-1; CDR3: CAWTRGYRTSGTHSYNEQFF; DNA: TGTGCCTGGACCCGGGGGTATAGGACTAGCGGGACCCACTCCTACAATGAGCAGTTCTTC
D: -; size: -; V: TRBV7-9; J: TRBJ2-1; CDR3: CASSSGGDRDVSDNEQFF; DNA: TGTGCCAGCAGCTCGGGGGGGGACAGGGACGTTTCGGACAATGAGCAGTTCTTC
D: -; size: -; V: TRBV19; J: TRBJ2-7; CDR3: CASLKLSGVSYEQCF; DNA: TGTGCCAGCCTTAAGTTGTCGGGGGTCTCCTACGAGCAGTGCTTC
D: TRBD1; size: -; V: TRBV5-1; J: TRBJ2-7; CDR3: CASSLRGPYEQYF; DNA: TGCGCCAGCAGCTTGAGGGGGCCCTACGAGCAGTACTTC
D: -; size: -; V: TRBV9; J: TRBJ1-1; CDR3: CASSVGPKGMNTEAFF; DNA: TGTGCCAGCAGCGTAGGCCCGAAGGGGATGAACACTGAAGCTTTCTTT
D: -; size: -; V: TRBV27; J: TRBJ2-1; CDR3: CASSFGGVEQFF; DNA: TGTGCCAGCAGTTTTGGCGGAGTTGAGCAGTTCTTC
D: TRBD2; size: -; V: TRBV27; J: TRBJ2-1; CDR3: CASIPGLADLSNEQFF; DNA: TGTGCCAGCATACCGGGACTAGCAGATCTCTCCAATGAGCAGTTCTTC
D: -; size: -; V: TRBV11-3; J: TRBJ2-7; CDR3: CASMLGTGVSYEQYF; DNA: TGTGCCAGCATGCTGGGGACGGGAGTCTCCTACGAGCAGTACTTC
D: TRBD2; size: -; V: TRBV28; J: TRBJ2-5; CDR3: CASSLENTSGGGRRETQYF; DNA: TGTGCCAGCAGTTTGGAGAACACTAGCGGGGGGGGTCGGCGGGAGACCCAGTACTTC
D: TRBD1; size: -; V: TRBV9; J: TRBJ2-3; CDR3: CASSAIDRGHPPGVTDTQYF; DNA: TGTGCCAGCAGCGCCATAGACAGGGGCCATCCCCCCGGGGTCACAGATACGCAGTATTTT
D: TRBD1; size: -; V: TRBV5-5; J: TRBJ1-4; CDR3: CASSWDRGSEKLFF; DNA: TGTGCCAGCAGCTGGGACAGGGGTAGTGAAAAACTGTTTTTT
D: -; size: -; V: TRBV5-8; J: TRBJ1-3; CDR3: CASSLQKPGNTIYF; DNA: TGTGCCAGCAGCTTACAAAAACCCGGAAACACCATATATTTT
D: -; size: -; V: TRBV7-9; J: TRBJ1-5; CDR3: CASIRQGRNKGNQPQHF; DNA: TGTGCCAGCATCCGGCAGGGGCGGAATAAAGGCAATCAGCCCCAGCATTTT
D: -; size: -; V: TRBV5-6; J: TRBJ1-2; CDR3: CASSLGGETGGYTF; DNA: TGTGCCAGCAGCTTGGGGGGGGAAACTGGCGGCTACACCTTC
D: -; size: -; V: TRBV11-3; J: TRBJ2-7; CDR3: CASSPPGKRAPYEQYF; DNA: TGTGCCAGCAGCCCCCCCGGGAAGCGGGCGCCCTACGAGCAGTACTTC
D: -; size: -; V: TRBV6-5; J: TRBJ1-5; CDR3: CASSEQANQPQHF; DNA: TGTGCCAGCTCGGAACAGGCCAATCAGCCCCAGCATTTT
D: TRBD2; size: -; V: TRBV5-1; J: TRBJ2-3; CDR3: CASSTPGTSGRITDTQYF; DNA: TGCGCCAGCAGCACCCCCGGGACTAGCGGGAGGATCACAGATACGCAGTATTTT
D: -; size: -; V: TRBV19; J: TRBJ1-4; CDR3: CASNSLGATNEKLFF; DNA: TGTGCCAGTAATTCCTTGGGCGCAACTAATGAAAAACTGTTTTTT
D: -; size: once; V: TRBV2; J: TRBJ1-1; CDR3: CASSGLRTEAFF; DNA: TGTGCCAGCAGTGGTCTGAGGACTGAAGCTTTCTTT
D: TRBD1; size: -; V: TRBV5-4; J: TRBJ2-1; CDR3: CASHGDRGNEQFF; DNA: TGTGCCAGCCACGGGGACAGAGGCAATGAGCAGTTCTTC
D: -; size: -; V: TRBV5-4; J: TRBJ2-2; CDR3: CASSLGLYTGELFF; DNA: TGTGCCAGCAGCTTAGGACTCTATACCGGGGAGCTGTTTTTT
D: -; size: -; V: TRBV6-5; J: TRBJ1-5; CDR3: CASSRRQDDQPQHF; DNA: TGTGCCAGCAGTCGCAGACAGGACGATCAGCCCCAGCATTTT
D: -; size: -; V: TRBV6-5; J: TRBJ1-2; CDR3: CASSYSTADYGYTF; DNA: TGTGCCAGCAGTTACTCGACAGCCGACTATGGCTACACCTTC
D: TRBD2; size: -; V: TRBV2; J: TRBJ2-3; CDR3: CASSQREGGTDTQYF; DNA: TGTGCCAGCAGTCAACGGGAGGGCGGCACAGATACGCAGTATTTT
D: TRBD2; size: -; V: TRBV9; J: TRBJ2-7; CDR3: CASSVVDGRGLYEQYF; DNA: TGTGCCAGCAGCGTAGTAGACGGGAGGGGCCTGTACGAGCAGTACTTC
D: TRBD2; size: -; V: TRBV9; J: TRBJ2-2; CDR3: CASSVVASGPHTGELFF; DNA: TGTGCCAGCAGCGTAGTCGCTAGCGGGCCTCATACCGGGGAGCTGTTTTTT
D: TRBD2; size: -; V: TRBV5-1; J: TRBJ2-3; CDR3: CASSRDWFGRAPDTQYF; DNA: TGCGCCAGCAGCCGGGACTGGTTCGGGAGGGCCCCAGATACGCAGTATTTT
D: -; size: -; V: TRBV5-4; J: TRBJ1-2; CDR3: CATQQAYREFNYGYTF; DNA: TGTGCCACCCAACAGGCATACAGGGAGTTTAACTATGGCTACACCTTC
D: -; size: -; V: TRBV5-6; J: TRBJ2-5; CDR3: CASSLRARGETQYF; DNA: TGTGCCAGCAGCTTGCGAGCGAGGGGGGAGACCCAGTACTTC
D: TRBD2; size: -; V: TRBV28; J: TRBJ2-3; CDR3: CASRAPRRVAAGHNGSTDTQYF; DNA: TGTGCCAGCAGGGCCCCGCGGAGAGTGGCAGCGGGGCACAATGGGAGCACAGATACGCAGTATTTT
D: TRBD1; size: -; V: TRBV2; J: TRBJ2-7; CDR3: CASRSGTGYVNEQYF; DNA: TGTGCCAGCAGAAGCGGGACAGGGTATGTTAACGAGCAGTACTTC
D: -; size: -; V: TRBV23-1; J: TRBJ2-7; CDR3: CASSQPPEGNEQYF; DNA: TGCGCCAGCAGTCAACCCCCTGAGGGTAACGAGCAGTACTTC
D: TRBD1; size: -; V: TRBV29-1; J: TRBJ2-3; CDR3: CSVDPGGRTGQSTDTQYF; DNA: TGCAGCGTTGATCCTGGTGGCCGAACGGGACAGAGCACAGATACGCAGTATTTT
D: -; size: once; V: TRBV6-4; J: TRBJ2-7; CDR3: CASTPSPGGYEQYF; DNA: TGTGCCAGCACCCCGTCCCCCGGGGGCTACGAGCAGTACTTC
D: TRBD1; size: -; V: TRBV27; J: TRBJ1-5; CDR3: CASSWHRGGQPQHF; DNA: TGTGCCAGCAGTTGGCACAGGGGAGGACAGCCCCAGCATTTT
D: -; size: -; V: TRBV6-5; J: TRBJ2-7; CDR3: CASSYGAESYEQYF; DNA: TGTGCCAGCAGTTACGGGGCGGAATCGTACGAGCAGTACTTC
D: TRBD1; size: -; V: TRBV5-4; J: TRBJ2-5; CDR3: CASSLGGQEETQYF; DNA: TGTGCCAGCAGCTTGGGGGGACAGGAAGAGACCCAGTACTTC
D: -; size: -; V: TRBV11-2; J: TRBJ2-4; CDR3: CASSLGPHEFGLAKNIQYF; DNA: TGTGCCAGCAGCTTAGGCCCTCATGAGTTCGGTTTAGCCAAAAACATTCAGTACTTC
D: -; size: -; V: TRBV7-9; J: TRBJ1-3; CDR3: CASSLPGPNTIYF; DNA: TGTGCCAGCAGCTTACCAGGGCCAAACACCATATATTTT
D: -; size: -; V: TRBV7-9; J: TRBJ2-1; CDR3: CASKTRGFQGPGSYNEQFF; DNA: TGTGCCAGCAAAACTAGGGGATTCCAGGGGCCGGGCTCCTACAATGAGCAGTTCTTC
D: -; size: -; V: TRBV7-2; J: TRBJ1-2; CDR3: CASSLRGGRANYGYTF; DNA: TGTGCCAGCAGCTTACGAGGGGGGAGGGCTAACTATGGCTACACCTTC
D: -; size: -; V: TRBV7-9; J: TRBJ2-2; CDR3: CASSLVGGDTGELFF; DNA: TGTGCCAGCAGCTTGGTCGGGGGTGACACCGGGGAGCTGTTTTTT
D: -; size: -; V: TRBV19; J: TRBJ1-1; CDR3: CASSIPGQNTEAFF; DNA: TGTGCCAGTAGTATCCCGGGACAGAACACTGAAGCTTTCTTT
D: TRBD1; size: -; V: TRBV6-6; J: TRBJ1-1; CDR3: CASSTLGQGCFGAFF; DNA: TGTGCCAGCAGTACCCTGGGACAGGGATGCTTTGGAGCTTTCTTT
D: TRBD1; size: -; V: TRBV7-2; J: TRBJ2-7; CDR3: CASSQGIGTGATYEQYF; DNA: TGTGCCAGCAGCCAGGGGATCGGGACAGGGGCTACCTACGAGCAGTACTTC
D: -; size: -; V: TRBV9; J: TRBJ2-7; CDR3: CASSARDSHNEQYF; DNA: TGTGCCAGCAGCGCCCGGGACTCCCATAACGAGCAGTACTTC
D: TRBD2; size: -; V: TRBV2; J: TRBJ2-7; CDR3: CAVRGSGSGGGNEQYF; DNA: TGTGCCGTACGGGGGTCGGGATCGGGCGGGGGGAACGAGCAGTACTTC
D: TRBD2; size: -; V: TRBV6-1; J: TRBJ2-7; CDR3: CASRGLAGVPEQYF; DNA: TGTGCCAGCAGGGGACTAGCGGGAGTTCCCGAGCAGTACTTC
D: TRBD2; size: -; V: TRBV19; J: TRBJ2-2; CDR3: CASKSGANTGELFF; DNA: TGTGCCAGTAAAAGCGGGGCGAACACCGGGGAGCTGTTTTTT
D: -; size: -; V: TRBV19; J: TRBJ2-1; CDR3: CASGDPRDWSNEQFF; DNA: TGTGCCAGTGGGGATCCGCGGGATTGGAGCAATGAGCAGTTCTTC
D: -; size: -; V: TRBV29-1; J: TRBJ1-1; CDR3: CRASEAFF; DNA: TGCCGAGCATCTGAAGCTTTCTTT
D: TRBD2; size: -; V: TRBV29-1; J: TRBJ2-1; CDR3: CSLRTSGVSSYNEQFF; DNA: TGCAGCTTAAGGACTAGCGGGGTCAGCTCCTACAATGAGCAGTTCTTC
D: -; size: -; V: TRBV29-1; J: TRBJ2-7; CDR3: CSVGTAGRRPYEQYF; DNA: TGCAGCGTTGGGACCGCAGGGAGGAGACCTTACGAGCAGTACTTC
D: TRBD1; size: -; V: TRBV7-2; J: TRBJ1-5; CDR3: CASSFTPGQGKNQPQHF; DNA: TGTGCCAGCAGCTTTACGCCGGGACAGGGTAAGAATCAGCCCCAGCATTTT